This TCR beta chain came from a study of CD8 T cells in Susac syndrome. Negative isolation yielded the CD8+ and CD4+ T cells, while FACS enriched the TEMRA cells. Random hexamers primed reverse transcription of roughly 0.5 to 1 ug RNA. TCRdb recomputed calls from the immunoSEQ multiplex PCR reads with MiXCR, one row per CDR3 protein. The sample lists about 190,000 distinct CDR3 sequences; around 93% were seen once. Germline assignment: CDR1 SNHLY and CDR2 FYNNEI. This CDR3 contains 14 residues. V gave up 1 base and J gave up 2 bases, with 8 bases separating them. The receptor comes from a human donor in good health. Sample: CD4+ T cells from PBMCs. The chain employs TRBV2 and TRBJ2-5; no clear D gene. CDR3 region: CASSEGMRQETQYF. CDR3 nucleotide sequence: TGTGCCAGCAGTGAAGGGATGAGACAAGAGACCCAGTACTTC.